This TCR beta chain was observed in a study of T-cell reconstitution after alpha-beta-depleted transplantation in children. Preparing the TCRbeta library involved the use of unique molecular identifiers. From the PCR reads, TCRdb called clonotypes with MiXCR, one entry per CDR3 protein. The profile shows around 480,000 distinct CDR3 sequences, 30% to 35% of them singletons. A few counts support this clonotype. Trimming removed 6 bases at V and 0 bases at J, with 9 bases between. CDR3 length equals 13 residues. CDR1 and CDR2 from the germline V gene are DFQATT and SNEGSKA (reference sequence). The receptor was isolated from a human donor who donated a stem cell graft to a child with aplastic anemia. This specimen consisted of PBMCs from the stem cell graft donor, obtained from the stem cell graft. The chain combines TRBV20-1 with TRBJ1-3; D remains ambiguous. The CDR3 nucleotides read TGCAGTGCCCCGATTTCCTCTGGAAACACCATATATTTT. Its translation is CSAPISSGNTIYF.